These 10 T cell receptor beta chains share one sample of origin, sequenced in a study of cytomegalovirus exposure and HLA in healthy donors. Sequenced by immunoSEQ multiplex PCR; TCRdb stores in-frame clones only, minus some. The sample holds 65,000 or so clones, approximately 93% seen once. Input material: PBMCs. Receptor source: a man in his late teens or twenties in good health and CMV-seropositive.

The chain employs TRBV7-9 and TRBJ1-2; D is ambiguous. Trimming left V 3 bases short and J 3 bases short, with 14 bases between. Germline assignment: CDR1 SEHNR and CDR2 FQNEAQ (reference sequence). The length of the CDR3 is 15 residues. In DNA, the CDR3 is TGTGCCAGCAGCTTCATATTGGGTCAGGACTATGGCTACACCTTC. This translates into CASSFILGQDYGYTF. The whole variable domain, remainder taken from reference TRBV7-9 and TRBJ1-2, is DTGVSQNPRHKITKRGQNVTFRCDPISEHNRLYWYRQTLGQGPEFLTYFQNEAQLEKSRLLSDRFSAERPKGSFSTLEIQRTEQGDSAMYLCASSFILGQDYGYTFGSGTRLTVV.

This clone showed up just once. The CDR3 spells CASYDRANTGELFF. The CDR3 DNA reads TGTGCCAGCTACGACAGGGCGAACACCGGGGAGCTGTTTTTT. V and J are TRBV28 and TRBJ2-2; 7 bases fit TRBD1. The V gene's germline CDR1 is MDHEN and CDR2 SYDVKM. The ends lost 8 bases at V and 0 bases at J; junction bases unmatched: 3. The length of the CDR3 is 14 residues.

The chain uses TRBV27 and TRBJ2-7; TRBD1 might be the D (5 bases). CDR1 is MNHEY and CDR2 is SMNVEV in the germline V gene (reference sequence). The CDR3 is made up of 15 amino acids. V lost 4 bases, J lost 1 base, and 14 bases lay in between. CDR3 amino acids: CASSYSDSRSYEQYF. The CDR3 DNA reads TGTGCCAGCAGTTACAGCGACAGTCGGTCCTACGAGCAGTACTTC.

The rearrangement uses TRBV27 and TRBJ2-1; 15 nucleotides match TRBD2. The CDR3 loop spans 16 amino acids. J was trimmed by 13 bases and V by 1 base; bases with no gene match: 8. The V gene's germline CDR1 is MNHEY and CDR2 SMNVEV (reference sequence). The CDR3 sequence is CASSLLGTSGRIAQFF. The CDR3 DNA sequence: TGTGCCAGCAGTTTATTGGGGACTAGCGGGAGGATAGCCCAGTTCTTC.

This chain uses TRBV19 with TRBJ2-3; 7 positions match TRBD2. This CDR3 is 15 amino acids long. The V gene's germline CDR1 is LNHDA and CDR2 SQIVND (reference sequence). V shed 3 bases, J shed 4 bases, and the junction held 7 bases outside the gene matches. CDR3 coding DNA: TGTGCCAGTAGTATTGGAGCGGGACTCGCAGATACGCAGTATTTT. Its translation: CASSIGAGLADTQYF.

The chain joins TRBV28 to TRBJ1-5; D is perhaps TRBD1 (6 bases). The CDR3 covers 16 residues. CDR1 and CDR2 from the germline V gene are MDHEN and SYDVKM. Trimming removed 6 bases from V and 6 bases from J, with 21 bases in between. The CDR3 protein is CASREVRAGGGQPQHF. In DNA, the CDR3 is TGTGCCAGCAGGGAAGTGAGGGCGGGGGGCGGTCAGCCCCAGCATTTT. Together with reference TRBV28 and TRBJ1-5, the CDR3 gives the full variable domain: DVKVTQSSRYLVKRTGEKVFLECVQDMDHENMFWYRQDPGLGLRLIYFSYDVKMKEKGDIPEGYSVSREKKERFSLILESASTNQTSMYLCASREVRAGGGQPQHFGDGTRLSIL.

The V call is TRBV29-1, the J call TRBJ2-3; D remains ambiguous. Germline CDR1 and CDR2: SQVTM and ANQGSEA. The CDR3 totals 9 residues. The V and J ends lost 3 bases and 8 bases respectively, with 3 bases between them. CDR3 nucleotides: TGCAGCGTTGACAGTACGCAGTATTTT. Protein product: CSVDSTQYF.

This chain connects TRBV28 to TRBJ1-5; D is undetermined. The germline CDR1 and CDR2 sequences are MDHEN and SYDVKM. The CDR3 totals 13 residues. V lost 5 bases and J lost 5, with 10 bases in between. The chain's CDR3 is CASSPTSDQPQHF. DNA of the CDR3: TGTGCCAGCAGTCCTACCTCGGATCAGCCCCAGCATTTT.

The chain has TRBV5-4 and TRBJ1-1, with a weak D call TRBD1 (6 bases). Between the trimmed V and J ends, which lost 0 bases and 1 base, there was a span of 10 bases. In germline, CDR1 is SGHNT, CDR2 YYREEE (reference sequence). The CDR3 contains 15 residues. The CDR3 region is CASSLGGQRNTEAFF. The DNA for the CDR3 is TGTGCCAGCAGCTTGGGTGGACAGAGGAACACTGAAGCTTTCTTT.

V usage is TRBV29-1 and J usage is TRBJ2-1, with TRBD1 matching 12 bases. V trimming: 6 bases; J trimming: 9 bases; junction bases outside the gene matches: 6. The CDR3 is 13 residues long. The germline gives CDR1 SQVTM, CDR2 ANQGSEA. CDR3 region: CSVGTGGRGEQFF. CDR3 coding DNA: TGCAGCGTAGGGACAGGGGGCCGCGGTGAGCAGTTCTTC.